The 4 T cell receptor beta chains reported below all come from one sample, sequenced in a study of OX40 agonist ivuxolimab in advanced cancers. Receptor amplification or capture employed the immunoSEQ multiplex PCR assay. In TCRdb, the immuneACCESS table is reduced to in-frame sequences with V and J assigned. These tables do not hold every clone; where another copy was compared, an unresolved V gene accounts for under half, and the others remain unexplained. This sample gives 13,000 to 15,000 clones in total; 75% to 80% of them show up just once. The biggest ten clones account for approximately 16% of the sample. This material consisted of CD4+ or CD8+ T cells sorted from blood, taken in a trial of the OX40 agonist ivuxolimab. The receptors shown here come from an adult with an advanced solid tumor such as melanoma, head and neck, liver or kidney cancer.

The chain combines TRBV11-3 with TRBJ1-1; 8 bases align to TRBD1. This CDR3 is 14 amino acids long. Germline V gene sequence: CDR1 SGHNT, CDR2 YENEEA. With V trimmed by 5 bases and J by 5 bases, 7 bases remained unmatched. The CDR3 bases are TGTGCCAGCAGCCGAGGACAGGGTGGTACTGAAGCTTTCTTT. This codes for CASSRGQGGTEAFF.

The rearrangement joins TRBV5-4 to TRBJ1-5, with D uncertain. This CDR3 contains 13 residues. From germline, CDR1 is SGHNT and CDR2 YYREEE (reference sequence). V lost 0 bases to trimming and J lost 6 bases, with 7 bases between them. The CDR3 nucleotides read TGTGCCAGCAGCTTGGGTACGGGTCAGCCCCAGCATTTT. Amino acids: CASSLGTGQPQHF.

This clone was observed a handful of times. CDR3 sequence: CASSRFGTSTDEQFF. CDR3 sequence (DNA): TGCGCCAGCAGCCGATTCGGGACTAGTACCGATGAGCAGTTCTTC. The rearrangement uses TRBV4-3 and TRBJ2-1; TRBD2 matches 8 bases. Germline CDR1 LGHNA, CDR2 YSLEER. The CDR3 loop spans 15 amino acids. The trim removed 4 bases at V and 8 bases at J, leaving 10 bases unmatched.

This clone was seen only a few times. The chain recombines TRBV6-6 with TRBJ1-6; 9 nucleotides agree with TRBD1. V gave up 5 bases and J gave up 4 bases; unmatched junction bases: 0. The CDR3 sequence is 14 residues long. CDR1 MNHNY and CDR2 SVGAGI come from the germline V gene (reference sequence). The CDR3 coding sequence is TGTGCCAGCAGTGACAGGGGGTATAATTCACCCCTCCACTTT. Translating gives CASSDRGYNSPLHF.